The 20 T cell receptor beta chains below all came from one sample that was sequenced in a study of T-cell reconstitution after alpha-beta-depleted transplantation in children. Molecular barcoding with unique molecular identifiers was used for the TCRbeta library. TCRdb fed the PCR reads into MiXCR, producing one record per CDR3 protein. The sample lists some 840,000 distinct CDR3 sequences, roughly 15% occurring once. This sample comprised PBMCs, mostly from graft donor cells, obtained 360 days after TCRalphabeta/CD19-depleted stem cell transplant. The receptors stem from a male patient younger than 18 who had a stem cell transplant for acute lymphoblastic leukemia, so the T cells may come from the graft donor.

This clonotype was counted only a few times. This chain links TRBV5-1 with TRBJ2-7; possibly TRBD2 for D (5 bases). This CDR3 contains 14 residues. V lost 0 bases to trimming and J lost 6 bases, with 13 bases between them. In germline, CDR1 is SGHRS, CDR2 YFSETQ. As DNA, the CDR3 is TGCGCCAGCAGCTTGGTTGCGGACTTGGGCGAGCAGTACTTC. This translates into CASSLVADLGEQYF.

This clonotype has ten or more counts. The genes are TRBV5-1 and TRBJ2-4; 13 nucleotides agree with TRBD2. The CDR3 covers 20 residues. Losses at the gene ends were 4 bases for V and 1 base for J; bases not matched to a gene: 14. Germline values: CDR1 SGHRS, CDR2 YFSETQ. In nucleotides, the CDR3 is TGCGCCAGCAGCACAGGACTAGCGGGAGACGTCGGCCTCGCCAAAAACATTCAGTACTTC. Its protein product is CASSTGLAGDVGLAKNIQYF.

The gene calls are TRBV4-2 and TRBJ2-1, with 7 nucleotides matching TRBD2. This CDR3 is built from 17 residues. Germline loops: CDR1 LGHNA, CDR2 YNFKEQ. The trim removed 1 base at V and 4 bases at J, leaving 10 bases unmatched. CDR3: CASSQGWELARYNEQFF. The CDR3 DNA reads as TGTGCCAGCAGCCAAGGGTGGGAACTAGCGAGGTACAATGAGCAGTTCTTC.

This clonotype turned up a few times. The rearrangement joins TRBV2 to TRBJ1-2, with 10 bases aligning to TRBD1. Germline V gene sequence: CDR1 SNHLY, CDR2 FYNNEI. J gave up 8 bases and V 6 bases, and 6 bases lay outside the gene matches. The CDR3 totals 13 residues. For the CDR3, the DNA is TGTGCCAGCAGGGGACAGGGGCTAGGCGGCTACACCTTC. Residues: CASRGQGLGGYTF.

This clonotype has only a few counts. V and J are TRBV4-1 and TRBJ2-7; possible D gene TRBD2, 6 bases. There are 16 residues in the CDR3. With 0 bases removed from V and 4 bases from J, the gap between germline ends came to 16 bases. Germline values: CDR1 MGHRA, CDR2 YSYEKL. The DNA of the CDR3 is TGCGCCAGCAGCCAAGATCGCATCGGGAGTTGGTACGAGCAGTACTTC. Its protein is CASSQDRIGSWYEQYF.

This clonotype was detected only a few times. This chain uses TRBV18 with TRBJ2-1; D remains unclear. Germline V gene sequence: CDR1 KGHSH, CDR2 LQKENI. This CDR3 has 13 residues. V lost 2 bases, J lost 6 bases, and 8 bases lay in between. Here the CDR3 reads CASSPWASNEQFF. The CDR3 nucleotides read TGTGCCAGCTCACCATGGGCTAGCAATGAGCAGTTCTTC.

This clonotype was detected a few times. The chain employs TRBV27 and TRBJ1-6; the match to TRBD1 covers 8 bases. Germline V gene lookup returns CDR1 MNHEY and CDR2 SMNVEV (reference sequence). This CDR3 has 15 residues. The V gene end was trimmed by 6 bases and the J gene end by 7 bases; junction bases not matched to a gene: 8. DNA of the CDR3: TGTGCCAGCAGACCACAGGGGGTCGGGAATTCACCCCTCCACTTT. It encodes CASRPQGVGNSPLHF.

This clonotype came up many times. V usage is TRBV27 and J usage is TRBJ2-7; weak D call: TRBD2 (5 bases). The V and J ends lost 5 bases and 5 bases respectively, with 19 bases between them. The length of the CDR3 is 15 residues. CDR1 is MNHEY, CDR2 SMNVEV, per germline (reference sequence). The CDR3 here is CASSPVRGEKDEQYF. CDR3 DNA sequence: TGTGCCAGCAGTCCCGTCCGGGGAGAAAAGGACGAGCAGTACTTC.

Ten or more counts support this clonotype. This sequence joins TRBV9 and TRBJ2-7, with D tentatively TRBD2 (6 bases). Germline CDR1 SGDLS, CDR2 YYNGEE. The ends were cut back, 0 bases at V and 5 bases at J, with 9 bases in the middle. The CDR3 runs to 13 residues. CDR3 loop: CASSVVAGNEQYF. The CDR3 DNA sequence: TGTGCCAGCAGCGTAGTTGCGGGGAACGAGCAGTACTTC. Based on the CDR3 plus reference TRBV9 and TRBJ2-7, the full variable domain is DSGVTQTPKHLITATGQRVTLRCSPRSGDLSVYWYQQSLDQGLQFLIQYYNGEERAKGNILERFSAQQFPDLHSELNLSSLELGDSALYFCASSVVAGNEQYFGPGTRLTVT.

This clonotype was seen a few times. The chain employs TRBV5-5 and TRBJ2-3; perhaps TRBD1 as D (5 bases). The CDR3 is made up of 14 amino acids. V lost 0 bases, J lost 6 bases, and 11 bases lay in between. Germline loops: CDR1 SGHKS, CDR2 YYEKEE (reference sequence). Here the CDR3 reads CASSLASTDDTQYF. CDR3 DNA: TGTGCCAGCAGCTTGGCCTCGACAGACGATACGCAGTATTTT.

This clonotype was detected many times. This rearrangement joins TRBV12-3 or TRBV12-4 to TRBJ2-7; TRBD1 matches 7 bases. The CDR3 runs 12 residues. J lost 5 bases, V lost 3 bases, and 1 base had no gene match. CDR3: CASSFGQDEQYF. In DNA, the CDR3 is TGTGCCAGCAGTTTCGGACAGGACGAGCAGTACTTC.

This clonotype has only a few counts. The chain carries TRBV4-1 and TRBJ2-3; tentatively, D is TRBD2 (5 bases). Germline values: CDR1 MGHRA, CDR2 YSYEKL. The CDR3 runs 14 residues. V was clipped by 0 bases and J by 6 bases, with 10 bases between them. CDR3 amino acids: CASSQEGSGDTQYF. CDR3 nucleotide sequence: TGCGCCAGCAGCCAAGAGGGGAGTGGTGATACGCAGTATTTT.

This clonotype was counted between two and nine times. The chain recombines TRBV5-5 with TRBJ2-7, with 9 bases aligning to TRBD2. Germline values: CDR1 SGHKS, CDR2 YYEKEE (reference sequence). The CDR3 has 15 amino acids. The trim removed 2 bases at V and 0 bases at J, leaving 3 bases unmatched. CDR3 coding DNA: TGTGCCAGCAGCTTAAGCGGGAGGTTCTCCTACGAGCAGTACTTC. Residues: CASSLSGRFSYEQYF.

This clonotype was counted ten times or more. The chain carries TRBV12-3 or TRBV12-4 and TRBJ2-2, with D tentatively TRBD1 (6 bases). CDR3 size: 17 residues. V was clipped by 0 bases and J by 0 bases, with 11 bases between them. CDR3 amino acids: CASSLAQGFANTGELFF. The CDR3, as DNA: TGTGCCAGCAGTTTAGCCCAGGGGTTCGCGAACACCGGGGAGCTGTTTTTT.

This chain joins TRBV10-1 and TRBJ2-1; 14 nucleotides align to TRBD2. The junction had 2 bases not matched to a gene; V was cut back by 1 base and J by 0 bases. The CDR3 is 18 amino acids. Germline-derived CDR1 and CDR2 are WNHNN and SYGVQD (reference sequence). CDR3: CASSEWGTSGSSYNEQFF. The CDR3 DNA follows: TGCGCCAGCAGTGAGTGGGGGACTAGCGGGAGCTCCTACAATGAGCAGTTCTTC.

V is TRBV7-2 and J is TRBJ2-7, with a weak D call TRBD2 (6 bases). Germline V gives CDR1 SGHTA, CDR2 FQGNSA. Trimming cost V 1 base and J 0 bases, with 13 bases left between them. This CDR3 is built from 16 residues. CDR3 sequence (DNA): TGTGCCAGCAGCTTAGGTCCCCAGGACTACTCCTACGAGCAGTACTTC. Residues: CASSLGPQDYSYEQYF.

The chain recombines TRBV10-3 with TRBJ1-1, with D unclear. CDR3 length equals 12 residues. Per the germline V gene, CDR1 is ENHRY and CDR2 is SYGVKD. Trimming left V 8 bases short and J 2 bases short, with 9 bases between. The CDR3 region has the DNA TGTGCCATCGCCTTTACAAACACTGAAGCTTTCTTT. Protein: CAIAFTNTEAFF.

This clonotype was counted between two and nine times. The V and J genes are TRBV12-3 or TRBV12-4 and TRBJ1-2; the D is unclear. This CDR3 is built from 14 residues. V dropped 3 bases and J dropped 2 bases, with 10 bases sitting between them. The CDR3 DNA follows: TGTGCCAGCAGTTTGTTACAGTCAAACTATGGCTACACCTTC. Translating it yields CASSLLQSNYGYTF.

This clonotype was detected ten times or more. The rearrangement links TRBV27 to TRBJ2-7, with 8 positions matching TRBD1. J gave up 0 bases and V 2 bases, and 9 bases lay outside the gene matches. The V gene's germline CDR1 is MNHEY and CDR2 SMNVEV (reference sequence). This CDR3 is built from 17 residues. CDR3 residues: CASSLVGSGGASYEQYF. CDR3 nucleotides: TGTGCCAGCAGTTTAGTCGGCTCAGGGGGCGCCTCCTACGAGCAGTACTTC.

The chain couples TRBV6-2 or TRBV6-3 to TRBJ2-7, with D hard to call. The V gene's germline CDR1 is MNHEY and CDR2 SVGEGT. CDR3 size: 15 residues. Trimming took 2 bases from V and 4 from J, leaving 15 bases between them. As DNA, the CDR3 is TGTGCCAGCAGTTACCCGCGGCCCACAAGTTACGAGCAGTACTTC. This encodes CASSYPRPTSYEQYF.